The clone carrying this T cell receptor (beta chain) was recorded many times. This sample was taken from a study of T cells after yellow fever vaccination. Study information: Libraries from low-cell-number fractions were prepared with the SMART-Seq v4 Ultra Low Input RNA kit.

There are 15 residues in the CDR3. CDR1 is SQVTM, CDR2 ANQGSEA, per germline. The junction had 10 bases not matched to a gene; V was cut back by 6 bases and J by 1 base. From the 5' RACE reads, TCRdb called clonotypes with MiXCR, one entry per CDR3 protein. The sample lists some 250,000 distinct CDR3 sequences, 3.6% occurring once. The chain employs TRBV29-1 and TRBJ2-5; 8 nucleotides match TRBD2. Specimen: PBMCs, collected 15 days after the yellow fever booster vaccination. This sequence was found in a man aged 18 to 29 who received the YFV17D yellow fever vaccine. The CDR3 region is CSVGTRGDPQETQYF. As DNA, the CDR3 is TGCAGCGTCGGGACGCGGGGGGATCCCCAAGAGACCCAGTACTTC. Looking up the rest from reference TRBV29-1 and TRBJ2-5 gives the full variable domain: SAVISQKPSRDICQRGTSLTIQCQVDSQVTMMFWYRQQPGQSLTLIATANQGSEATYESGFVIDKFPISRPNLTFSTLTVSNMSPEDSSIYLCSVGTRGDPQETQYFGPGTRLLVL.